The rows below give T cell receptor beta chains drawn from one sample of a study of beta chain features in type 1 diabetes. Measured with immunoSEQ multiplex PCR; TCRdb has only the in-frame clones, and not every one. This repertoire shows about 660,000 clones, over 11% found once; its top ten account for 0.035% to 0.045%. What was sequenced was naive CD4+ T cells from blood. These receptors all come from a young man with type 1 diabetes. Each CDR3 is given with its conserved first and last residue. Fields, in order: CDR3 length, J gene, clone size, D gene, V gene, CDR3 DNA, CDR3 protein. D genes are given only for firm matches. Expanded clones get a size class; other rows say once, few or many, or leave the size out.

14 TRBJ1-1 few - TRBV6-5 - CASILGPLNTEAFF
15 TRBJ2-3 few TRBD2 TRBV11-2 TGTGCCAGCAGCCTTAGCGGGAGGCCAGGGGATACGCAGTATTTT CASSLSGRPGDTQYF
17 TRBJ1-1 - TRBD1 TRBV7-2 TGTGCCAGCAGCCGAGCCCGGCTACAGGGGGCTGACACTGAAGCTTTCTTT CASSRARLQGADTEAFF
15 TRBJ1-1 - - TRBV25-1 TGTGCCAGCAGTGAACGACGGGGGGTGAACACTGAAGCTTTCTTT CASSERRGVNTEAFF
15 TRBJ1-1 - TRBD1 TRBV9 TGTGCCAGCAGCGTACCGGGACAGATGAACACTGAAGCTTTCTTT CASSVPGQMNTEAFF
15 TRBJ2-4 few TRBD1 TRBV29-1 TGCAGCGGCGCTACCGGGACAGGGGGAAAAAACATTCAGTACTTC CSGATGTGGKNIQYF
13 TRBJ1-4 few - TRBV7-9 TGTGCCAGCAGCTTATCTCCCGATGGGAAACTGTTTTTT CASSLSPDGKLFF
15 TRBJ1-4 - - TRBV4-3 TGCGCCAGCAGCCGCAAGGGTACAGGGAATGAAAAACTGTTTTTT CASSRKGTGNEKLFF
13 TRBJ2-7 few TRBD1 TRBV7-9 TGTGCCAGCAGCTTAGATGGTGGCTTCCCAGGGGGTTTC CASSLDGGFPGGF
12 TRBJ2-5 - TRBD2 TRBV11-2 TGTGCCAGCTCGGGGGGGCAAGAGACCCAGTACTTC CASSGGQETQYF
16 TRBJ2-2 few TRBD1 TRBV7-9 TGTGCCAGCAGCTTAAGGGAGACAGGGGATCACGGGGAGCTGTTTTTT CASSLRETGDHGELFF
15 TRBJ2-1 - TRBD2 TRBV15 TGTGCCACCAGCCCTCGGACTAGCGGGAGCGGTGAGCAGTTCTTC CATSPRTSGSGEQFF
15 TRBJ1-2 - TRBD1 TRBV7-9 TGTGCCAGCAGCCGACGGGACAGGGGACACTATGGCTACACCTTC CASSRRDRGHYGYTF
12 TRBJ1-1 few - TRBV11-2 TGTGCCAGCAGCTTAAATCGGGACGGTGGTTTCTTT CASSLNRDGGFF
18 TRBJ2-3 - - TRBV10-3 TGTGCCATCAGTGAGCCCGGGCAGGGGTCGGTCTCCACAGATACGCAGTATTTT CAISEPGQGSVSTDTQYF
13 TRBJ1-1 - - TRBV30 TGTGCCTGGACCATTTCGGGAAACACTGAAGCTTTCTTT CAWTISGNTEAFF
19 TRBJ2-6 few TRBD2 TRBV4-2 TGTGCCAGCAGCCCCAATTATGAGCGGGAGAGCTCTGGGGCCAACGTCCTGACTTTC CASSPNYERESSGANVLTF
14 TRBJ2-7 - TRBD2 TRBV2 TGTGCCAGCACTCTACGTAGCGGGGGGTACGAGCAGTACTTC CASTLRSGGYEQYF
15 TRBJ2-1 few - TRBV7-6 TGTGCCAGCAGCTTAGATAGAAGGGGCTACAATGAGCAGTTCTTC CASSLDRRGYNEQFF
14 TRBJ2-1 few - TRBV29-1 TGCAGCGTTGAGAGGGGGGCGGCCTACAATGAGCAGTTCTTC CSVERGAAYNEQFF
13 TRBJ1-5 few - TRBV27 TGTGCCAGCAGTCCCCTTGGGTCATCGCCCCAGCATTTT CASSPLGSSPQHF
10 TRBJ2-5 few - TRBV20-1 TGCAGTGCCCGCACAGAGACCCAGTACTTC CSARTETQYF
13 TRBJ1-5 - TRBD1 TRBV30 TGTGCCTGGGCCGACAGGGGCAATCAGCCCCAGCATTTT CAWADRGNQPQHF
13 TRBJ2-3 few - TRBV29-1 TGCAGCGGCGGCCTAATAAGCACAGATACGCAGTATTTT CSGGLISTDTQYF
12 TRBJ1-1 few TRBD1 TRBV29-1 TGCAGCGTGGCCGGACAGGGAGCCGAAGCTTTCTTT CSVAGQGAEAFF
16 TRBJ2-3 - TRBD2 TRBV4-2 TGTGCCTGCAGCCGGCGACTAGCGGGAGGTGTGGATACGCAGTATTTT CACSRRLAGGVDTQYF